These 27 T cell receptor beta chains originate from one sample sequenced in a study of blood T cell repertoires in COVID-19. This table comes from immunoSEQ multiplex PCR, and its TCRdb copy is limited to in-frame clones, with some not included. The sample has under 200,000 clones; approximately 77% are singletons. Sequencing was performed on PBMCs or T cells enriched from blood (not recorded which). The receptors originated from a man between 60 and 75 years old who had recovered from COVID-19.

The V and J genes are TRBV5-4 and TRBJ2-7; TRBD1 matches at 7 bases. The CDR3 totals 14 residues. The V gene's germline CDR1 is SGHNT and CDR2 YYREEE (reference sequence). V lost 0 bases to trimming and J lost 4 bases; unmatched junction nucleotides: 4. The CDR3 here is CASSLGTGAYEQYF. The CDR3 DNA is TGTGCCAGCAGCTTGGGAACAGGGGCGTACGAGCAGTACTTC.

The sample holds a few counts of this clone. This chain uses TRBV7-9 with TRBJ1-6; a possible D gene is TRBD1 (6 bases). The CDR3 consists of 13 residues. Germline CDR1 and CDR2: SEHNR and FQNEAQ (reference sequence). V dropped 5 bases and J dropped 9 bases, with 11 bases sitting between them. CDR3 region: CASSGGQFSPLHF. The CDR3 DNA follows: TGTGCCAGCAGCGGCGGACAGTTTTCACCCCTCCACTTT.

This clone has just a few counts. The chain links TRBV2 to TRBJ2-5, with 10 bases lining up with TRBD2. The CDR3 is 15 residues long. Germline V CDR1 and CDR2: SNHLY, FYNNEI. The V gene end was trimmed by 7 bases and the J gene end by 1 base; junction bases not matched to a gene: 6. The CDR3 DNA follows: TGTGCCAGCAAGAGCAGCGGGGGGGTCCAAGAGACCCAGTACTTC. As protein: CASKSSGGVQETQYF.

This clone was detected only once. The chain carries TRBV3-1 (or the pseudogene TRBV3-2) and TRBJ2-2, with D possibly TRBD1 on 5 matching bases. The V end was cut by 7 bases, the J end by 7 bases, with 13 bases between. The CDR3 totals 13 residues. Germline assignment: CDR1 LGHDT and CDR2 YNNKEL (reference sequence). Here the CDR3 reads CASTEVQGGELFF. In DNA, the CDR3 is TGTGCCAGCACCGAGGTTCAGGGCGGGGAGCTGTTTTTT.

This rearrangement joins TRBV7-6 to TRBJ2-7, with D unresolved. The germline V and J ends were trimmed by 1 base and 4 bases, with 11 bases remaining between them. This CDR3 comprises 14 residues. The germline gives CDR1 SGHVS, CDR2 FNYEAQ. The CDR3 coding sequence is TGTGCCAGCAGCTTAGGTTCCTCGGGTTACGAGCAGTACTTC. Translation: CASSLGSSGYEQYF.

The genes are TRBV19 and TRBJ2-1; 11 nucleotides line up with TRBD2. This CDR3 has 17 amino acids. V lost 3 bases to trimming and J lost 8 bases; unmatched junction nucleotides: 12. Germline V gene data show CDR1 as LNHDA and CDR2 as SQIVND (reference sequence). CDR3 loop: CASSIYQLAGGIHEQFF. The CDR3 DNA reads TGTGCCAGTAGTATCTACCAGCTAGCGGGAGGTATCCATGAGCAGTTCTTC.

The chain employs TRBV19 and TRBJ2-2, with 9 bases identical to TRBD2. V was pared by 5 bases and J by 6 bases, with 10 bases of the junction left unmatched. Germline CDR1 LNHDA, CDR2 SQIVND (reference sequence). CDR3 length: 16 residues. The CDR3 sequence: CASSPGTSLFPGELFF. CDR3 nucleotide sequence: TGTGCCAGTAGTCCCGGGACTAGCTTATTTCCCGGGGAGCTGTTTTTT.

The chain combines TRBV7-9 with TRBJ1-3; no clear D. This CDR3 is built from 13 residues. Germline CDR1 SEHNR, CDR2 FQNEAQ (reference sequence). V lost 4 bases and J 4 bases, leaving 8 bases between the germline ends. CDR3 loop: CASSSLSGNTIYF. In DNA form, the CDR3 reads TGTGCCAGCAGCTCCCTCTCGGGAAACACCATATATTTT.

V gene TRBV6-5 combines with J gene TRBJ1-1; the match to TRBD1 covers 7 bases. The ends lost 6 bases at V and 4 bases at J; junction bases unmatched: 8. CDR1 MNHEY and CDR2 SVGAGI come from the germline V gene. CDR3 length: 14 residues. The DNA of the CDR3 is TGTGCCAGCAGGGTACAGGGGCTGGGCACTGAAGCTTTCTTT. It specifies CASRVQGLGTEAFF.

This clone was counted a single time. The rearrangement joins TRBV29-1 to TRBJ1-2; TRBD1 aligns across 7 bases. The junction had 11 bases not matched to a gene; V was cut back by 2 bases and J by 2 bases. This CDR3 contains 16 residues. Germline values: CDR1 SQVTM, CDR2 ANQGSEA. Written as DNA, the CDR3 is TGCAGCGTTGAAAAGGACAGGCCCCGAGCCAACTATGGCTACACCTTC. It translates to CSVEKDRPRANYGYTF.

As DNA, the CDR3 is TGTGCCAGCAGCATTCAACAGAATCCGAGCGAGCAGTACTTC. Translation: CASSIQQNPSEQYF. The rearrangement joins TRBV7-2 to TRBJ2-7; D uncertain. V was shortened by 5 bases and J by 6 bases, with 17 bases between the two germline ends. In germline, CDR1 is SGHTA, CDR2 FQGNSA. The CDR3 runs 14 residues.

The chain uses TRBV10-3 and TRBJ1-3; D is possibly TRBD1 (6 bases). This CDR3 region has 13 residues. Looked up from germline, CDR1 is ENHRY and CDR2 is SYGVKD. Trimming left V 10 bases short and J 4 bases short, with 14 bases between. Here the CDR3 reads CATTTGPGNTIYF. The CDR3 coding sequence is TGTGCCACAACGACAGGACCGGGAAACACCATATATTTT.

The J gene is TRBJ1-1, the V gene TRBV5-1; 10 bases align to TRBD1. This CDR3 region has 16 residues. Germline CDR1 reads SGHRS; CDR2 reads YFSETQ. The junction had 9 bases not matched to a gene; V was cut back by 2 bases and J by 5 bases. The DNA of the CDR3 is TGCGCCAGCAGCTTCCGACAGGGGGCGTCTTTAACTGAAGCTTTCTTT. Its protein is CASSFRQGASLTEAFF.

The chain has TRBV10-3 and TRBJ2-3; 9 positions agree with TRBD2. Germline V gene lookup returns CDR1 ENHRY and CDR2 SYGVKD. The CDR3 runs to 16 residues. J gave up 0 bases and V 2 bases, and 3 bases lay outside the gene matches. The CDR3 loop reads CAISETGLASTDTQYF. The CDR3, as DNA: TGTGCCATCAGTGAGACTGGACTAGCGAGCACAGATACGCAGTATTTT.

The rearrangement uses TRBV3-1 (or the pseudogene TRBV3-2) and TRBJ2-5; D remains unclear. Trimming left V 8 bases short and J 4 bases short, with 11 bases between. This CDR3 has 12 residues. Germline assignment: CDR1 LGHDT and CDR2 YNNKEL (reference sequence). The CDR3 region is CASSKISETQYF. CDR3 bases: TGTGCCAGCTCAAAAATTTCAGAGACCCAGTACTTC.

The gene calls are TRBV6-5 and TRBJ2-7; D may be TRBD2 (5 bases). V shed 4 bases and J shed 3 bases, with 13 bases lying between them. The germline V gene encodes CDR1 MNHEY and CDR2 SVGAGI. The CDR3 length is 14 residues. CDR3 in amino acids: CASSFSIGDYEQYF. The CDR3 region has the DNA TGTGCCAGCAGTTTCTCGATCGGGGACTACGAGCAGTACTTC.

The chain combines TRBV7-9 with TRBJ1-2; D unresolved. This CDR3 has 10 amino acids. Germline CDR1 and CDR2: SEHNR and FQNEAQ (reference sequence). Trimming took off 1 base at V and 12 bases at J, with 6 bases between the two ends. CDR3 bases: TGTGCCAGCAGCTTAGAACACAACACCTTC. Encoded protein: CASSLEHNTF.

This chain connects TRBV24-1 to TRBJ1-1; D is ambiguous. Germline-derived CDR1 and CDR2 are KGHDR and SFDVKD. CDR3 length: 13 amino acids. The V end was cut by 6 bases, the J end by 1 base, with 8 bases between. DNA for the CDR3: TGTGCCACCAGTTTAGCGCAGAACACTGAAGCTTTCTTT. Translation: CATSLAQNTEAFF.

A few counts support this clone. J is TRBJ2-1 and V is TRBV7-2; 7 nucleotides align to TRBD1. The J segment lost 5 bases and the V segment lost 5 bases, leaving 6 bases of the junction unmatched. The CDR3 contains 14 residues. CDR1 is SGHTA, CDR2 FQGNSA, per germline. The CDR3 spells CASSPGTANNEQFF. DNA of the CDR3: TGTGCCAGCAGCCCAGGGACAGCTAACAATGAGCAGTTCTTC.

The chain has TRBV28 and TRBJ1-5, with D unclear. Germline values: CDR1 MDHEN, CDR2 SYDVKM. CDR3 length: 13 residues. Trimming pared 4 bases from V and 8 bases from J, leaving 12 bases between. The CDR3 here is CASSSDTKEPQHF. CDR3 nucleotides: TGTGCCAGCAGTTCCGACACCAAGGAGCCCCAGCATTTT.

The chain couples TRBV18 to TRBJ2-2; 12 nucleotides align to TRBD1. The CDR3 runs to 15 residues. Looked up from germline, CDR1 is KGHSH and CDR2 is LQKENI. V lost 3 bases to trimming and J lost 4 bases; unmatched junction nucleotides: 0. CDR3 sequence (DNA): TGTGCCAGCTCACCGGGACAGGGGGCCACCGGGGAGCTGTTTTTT. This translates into CASSPGQGATGELFF.

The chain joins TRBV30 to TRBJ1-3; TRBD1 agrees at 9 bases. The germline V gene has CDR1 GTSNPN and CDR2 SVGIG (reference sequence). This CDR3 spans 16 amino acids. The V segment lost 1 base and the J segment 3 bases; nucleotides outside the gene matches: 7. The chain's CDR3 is CAWSGGDRVIGNTIYF. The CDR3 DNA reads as TGTGCCTGGAGTGGCGGGGACAGGGTTATTGGAAACACCATATATTTT.

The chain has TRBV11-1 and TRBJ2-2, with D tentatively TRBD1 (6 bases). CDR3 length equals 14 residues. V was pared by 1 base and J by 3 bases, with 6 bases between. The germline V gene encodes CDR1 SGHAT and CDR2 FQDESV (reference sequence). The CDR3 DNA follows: TGTGCCAGCAGCTTAGGGGGGCACACCGGGGAGCTGTTTTTT. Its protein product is CASSLGGHTGELFF.

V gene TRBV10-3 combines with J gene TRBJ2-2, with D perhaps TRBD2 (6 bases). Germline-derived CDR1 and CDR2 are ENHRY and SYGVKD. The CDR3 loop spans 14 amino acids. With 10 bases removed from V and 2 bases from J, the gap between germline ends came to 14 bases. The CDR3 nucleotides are TGTGCCACCCGGGTGGAGGGAAACACCGGGGAGCTGTTTTTT. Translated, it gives CATRVEGNTGELFF.

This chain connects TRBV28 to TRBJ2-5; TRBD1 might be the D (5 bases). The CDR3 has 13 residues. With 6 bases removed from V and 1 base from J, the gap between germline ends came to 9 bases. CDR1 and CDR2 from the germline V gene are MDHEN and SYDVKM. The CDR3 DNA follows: TGTGCCAGCAGCCGACAGCCCCAAGAGACCCAGTACTTC. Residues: CASSRQPQETQYF.

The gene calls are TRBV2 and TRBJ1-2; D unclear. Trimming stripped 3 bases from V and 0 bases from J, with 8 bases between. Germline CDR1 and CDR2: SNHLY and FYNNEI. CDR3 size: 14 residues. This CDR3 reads CASSELGANYGYTF. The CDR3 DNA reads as TGTGCCAGCAGTGAGTTGGGAGCTAACTATGGCTACACCTTC.

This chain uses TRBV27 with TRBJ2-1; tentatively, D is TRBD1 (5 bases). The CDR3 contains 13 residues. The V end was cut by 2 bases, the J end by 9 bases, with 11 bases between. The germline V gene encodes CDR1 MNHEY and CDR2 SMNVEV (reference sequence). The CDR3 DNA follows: TGTGCCAGCAGTTTACTAGGGGTGGGTGAGCAGTTCTTC. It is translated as CASSLLGVGEQFF.